This entry lists 6 T cell receptor beta chains sequenced from one sample in a study of blood T cell repertoires in COVID-19. The assay was immunoSEQ multiplex PCR, and TCRdb's table has in-frame clones only and misses some. The sample yields about 94,000 clones, about 80% seen once. The sample comprised peripheral blood. Receptor source: a man aged 60-69 years with acute or convalescent COVID-19.

The chain carries TRBV5-8 and TRBJ1-2, with 8 bases fitting TRBD1. The CDR3 extends over 15 amino acids. Germline trimming cut 1 base from V and 5 bases from J; bases unmatched to any gene: 7. In germline, CDR1 is SGHTS, CDR2 YDEGEE. Here the CDR3 DNA reads TGTGCCAGCAGCTTGTTGACAGGGGTTGGGTATGGCTACACCTTC. It is translated as CASSLLTGVGYGYTF.

This rearrangement joins TRBV2 to TRBJ1-4; TRBD1 aligns across 10 bases. The CDR3 length is 14 residues. Per germline, CDR1 SNHLY and CDR2 FYNNEI. V trimming: 4 bases; J trimming: 7 bases; junction bases outside the gene matches: 3. The CDR3 bases are TGTGCCAGCAGTGGACAGGGGGCCGGTGAAAAACTGTTTTTT. Protein sequence: CASSGQGAGEKLFF.

The chain uses TRBV11-2 and TRBJ1-1; D gene uncertain. The V gene lost 0 bases and the J gene lost 1 base, with 12 bases spanning the gap. Looked up from germline, CDR1 is SGHAT and CDR2 is FQNNGV. The CDR3 is made up of 16 amino acids. The CDR3 DNA follows: TGTGCCAGCAGCTTAGAAGGTCGGGTCACGAACACTGAAGCTTTCTTT. It encodes CASSLEGRVTNTEAFF. Drawing the rest from reference TRBV11-2 and TRBJ1-1, the complete variable domain is EAGVAQSPRYKIIEKRQSVAFWCNPISGHATLYWYQQILGQGPKLLIQFQNNGVVDDSQLPKDRFSAERLKGVDSTLKIQPAKLEDSAVYLCASSLEGRVTNTEAFFGQGTRLTVV.

This clone was recorded once. The V call is TRBV28, the J call TRBJ1-2, with 10 bases lining up with TRBD1. The trim removed 7 bases at V and 6 bases at J, leaving 14 bases unmatched. The CDR3 covers 16 residues. CDR1 MDHEN and CDR2 SYDVKM come from the germline V gene. This CDR3 is CASTLSPPDRGNGYTF. The CDR3 region has the DNA TGTGCCAGCACCCTCAGCCCGCCGGACAGGGGGAATGGCTACACCTTC.

This clone was detected many times. The chain uses TRBV4-1 and TRBJ1-2, with 9 bases aligning to TRBD1. This CDR3 is 16 amino acids long. Germline trimming cut 1 base from V and 7 bases from J; bases unmatched to any gene: 10. The V gene's germline CDR1 is MGHRA and CDR2 YSYEKL. This CDR3 is CASSQGRRTGEGGYTF. The CDR3 nucleotides are TGCGCCAGCAGCCAAGGACGTAGGACAGGGGAGGGTGGCTACACCTTC.

On this clone itself: At one boundary the junction diverges from the germline segment, which might be a read error. V usage is TRBV7-7 and J usage is TRBJ1-1; 8 positions match TRBD1. This CDR3 is built from 13 residues. Germline CDR1 reads SSHAT; CDR2 reads FNYEAQ (reference sequence). The CDR3 DNA is TGTGCTAGCAGCGCCGACAGGGGCACTGAAGCTTTCTTT. This encodes CASSADRGTEAFF. The variable domain in full, completed from reference TRBV7-7 and TRBJ1-1, reads GAGVSQSPRYKVTKRGQDVTLRCDPISSHATLYWYQQALGQGPEFLTYFNYEAQPDKSGLPSDRFSAERPEGSISTLTIQRTEQRDSAMYRCASSADRGTEAFFGQGTRLTVV.